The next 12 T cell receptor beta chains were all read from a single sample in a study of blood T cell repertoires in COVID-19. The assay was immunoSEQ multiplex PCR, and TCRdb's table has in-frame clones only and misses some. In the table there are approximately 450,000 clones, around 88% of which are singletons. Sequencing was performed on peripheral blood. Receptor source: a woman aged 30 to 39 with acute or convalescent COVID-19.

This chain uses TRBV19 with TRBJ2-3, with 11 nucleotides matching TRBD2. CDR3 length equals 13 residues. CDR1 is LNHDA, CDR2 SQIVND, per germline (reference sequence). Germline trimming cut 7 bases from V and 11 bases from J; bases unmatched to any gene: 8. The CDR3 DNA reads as TGTGCCAGTAAACTGACTAGCGGGGCCTTGCAGTATTTT. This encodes CASKLTSGALQYF. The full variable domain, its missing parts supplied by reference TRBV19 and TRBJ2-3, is DGGITQSPKYLFRKEGQNVTLSCEQNLNHDAMYWYRQDPGQGLRLIYYSQIVNDFQKGDIAEGYSVSREKKESFPLTVTSAQKNPTAFYLCASKLTSGALQYFGPGTRLTVL.

Here the CDR3 DNA reads TGCGCCAGCAGCTTCATGGGGGGGCCTCTTTTTGAGCAGTTCTTC. Translated: CASSFMGGPLFEQFF. This rearrangement joins TRBV5-1 to TRBJ2-1; D perhaps matches TRBD2 (7 bases). This CDR3 spans 15 amino acids. Germline V gives CDR1 SGHRS, CDR2 YFSETQ. V was clipped by 2 bases and J by 9 bases, with 18 bases between them.

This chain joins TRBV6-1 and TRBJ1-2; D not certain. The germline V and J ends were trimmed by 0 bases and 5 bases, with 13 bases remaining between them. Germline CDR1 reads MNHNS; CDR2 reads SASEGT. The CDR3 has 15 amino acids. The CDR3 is CASSEAPEGGYGYTF. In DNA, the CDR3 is TGTGCCAGCAGTGAAGCCCCAGAGGGTGGGTATGGCTACACCTTC.

The CDR3 sequence: CAISQGDTQYF. The CDR3 bases are TGTGCCATCAGCCAGGGAGATACGCAGTATTTT. The chain uses TRBV10-3 and TRBJ2-3, with D maybe TRBD1 (5 bases). V gave up 6 bases and J gave up 5 bases, with 6 bases separating them. The CDR3 loop spans 11 amino acids. CDR1 is ENHRY, CDR2 SYGVKD, per germline.

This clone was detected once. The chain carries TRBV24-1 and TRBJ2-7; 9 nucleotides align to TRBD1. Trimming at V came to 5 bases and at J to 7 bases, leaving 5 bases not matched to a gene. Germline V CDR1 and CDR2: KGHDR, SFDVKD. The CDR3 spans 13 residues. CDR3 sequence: CATSAPGQGEQYF. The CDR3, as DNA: TGTGCCACCAGTGCCCCAGGACAGGGGGAGCAGTACTTC.

The chain's CDR3 is CASSRIQGAYEQYF. The CDR3 DNA is TGCGCCAGCAGCCGGATACAGGGGGCTTATGAGCAGTACTTC. J is TRBJ2-7 and V is TRBV4-1, with 9 bases that match TRBD1. The germline gives CDR1 MGHRA, CDR2 YSYEKL. The CDR3 sequence is 14 residues long. V was clipped by 4 bases and J by 7 bases; unmatched bases: 8.

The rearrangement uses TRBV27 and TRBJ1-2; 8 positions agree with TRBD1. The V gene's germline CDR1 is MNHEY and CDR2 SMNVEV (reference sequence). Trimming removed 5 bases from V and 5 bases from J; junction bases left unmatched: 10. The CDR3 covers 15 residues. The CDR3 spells CASSLKPTGEYGYTF. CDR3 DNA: TGTGCCAGCAGTCTTAAACCGACAGGGGAGTATGGCTACACCTTC.

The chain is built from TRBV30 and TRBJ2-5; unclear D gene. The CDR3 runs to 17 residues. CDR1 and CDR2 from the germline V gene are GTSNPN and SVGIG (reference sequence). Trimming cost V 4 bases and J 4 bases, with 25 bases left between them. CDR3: CAWTTPSLVAPLETQYF. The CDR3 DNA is TGTGCCTGGACCACCCCTTCGCTAGTGGCCCCCCTAGAGACCCAGTACTTC.

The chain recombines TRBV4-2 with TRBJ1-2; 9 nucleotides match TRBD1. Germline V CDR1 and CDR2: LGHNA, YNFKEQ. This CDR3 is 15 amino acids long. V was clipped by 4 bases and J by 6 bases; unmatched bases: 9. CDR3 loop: CASSPPYRGRNGYTF. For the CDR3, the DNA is TGTGCCAGCAGCCCCCCCTACAGGGGGCGTAATGGCTACACCTTC.

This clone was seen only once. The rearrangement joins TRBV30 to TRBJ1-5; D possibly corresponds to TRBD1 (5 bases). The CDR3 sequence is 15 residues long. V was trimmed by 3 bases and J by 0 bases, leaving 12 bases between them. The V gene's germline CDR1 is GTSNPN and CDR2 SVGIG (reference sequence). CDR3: CAWSLGAVSNQPQHF. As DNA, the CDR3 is TGTGCCTGGAGCCTAGGGGCGGTTAGCAATCAGCCCCAGCATTTT. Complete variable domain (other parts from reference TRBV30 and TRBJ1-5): SQTIHQWPATLVQPVGSPLSLECTVEGTSNPNLYWYRQAAGRGLQLLFYSVGIGQISSEVPQNLSASRPQDRQFILSSKKLLLSDSGFYLCAWSLGAVSNQPQHFGDGTRLSIL.

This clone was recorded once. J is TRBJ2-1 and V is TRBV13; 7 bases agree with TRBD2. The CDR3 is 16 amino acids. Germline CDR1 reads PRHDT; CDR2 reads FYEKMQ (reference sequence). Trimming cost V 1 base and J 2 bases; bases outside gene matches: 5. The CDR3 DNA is TGTGCCAGCAGCTTAGAGGCTAGCGGAACCTACAATGAGCAGTTCTTC. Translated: CASSLEASGTYNEQFF.

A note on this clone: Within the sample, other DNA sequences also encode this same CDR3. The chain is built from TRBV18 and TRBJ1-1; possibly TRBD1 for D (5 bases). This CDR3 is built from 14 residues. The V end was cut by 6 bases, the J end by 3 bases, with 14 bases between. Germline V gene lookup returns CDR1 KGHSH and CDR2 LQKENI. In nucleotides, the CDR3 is TGTGCCAGCTCCACCACCGGGGGGGACACTGAAGCTTTCTTT. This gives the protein CASSTTGGDTEAFF.